Given below is one T cell receptor beta chain in context. This specimen belongs to a study of T cells after yellow fever vaccination. TCRdb passed the 5' RACE reads through MiXCR, listing each CDR3 protein once. Of approximately 260,000 distinct CDR3 sequences listed, around 4.9% are singletons. This CDR3 is built from 11 residues. V gave up 6 bases and J gave up 10 bases, with 10 bases separating them. The germline V gene has CDR1 SEHNR and CDR2 FQNEAQ (reference sequence). The sequenced sample was CD4+ T cells sorted from PBMCs, obtained on the day of the yellow fever booster vaccination. This receptor was obtained from a young man who received the YFV17D yellow fever vaccine. J is TRBJ2-1 and V is TRBV7-9; D call uncertain. The CDR3 region has the DNA TGTGCCAGCAGTTCCTTTAGCGAGCAGTTCTTC. It translates to CASSSFSEQFF.